This T cell receptor (beta chain) derives from a study of OX40 agonist ivuxolimab in advanced cancers. V was shortened by 8 bases and J by 0 bases, with 11 bases between the two germline ends. The CDR3 runs to 14 residues. Looked up from germline, CDR1 is LNHDA and CDR2 is SQIVND (reference sequence). TCRdb's table, derived via immunoSEQ multiplex PCR, lists solely in-frame clones and lacks some. Counted here are around 10,000 clones, roughly nine tenths occurring once; the ten biggest clones make up 10% to 15%. The origin of this receptor is an adult with an advanced solid tumor such as melanoma, head and neck, liver or kidney cancer. The J gene is TRBJ1-5, the V gene TRBV19; D perhaps matches TRBD1 (5 bases). The sequencing here drew on CD4+ or CD8+ T cells sorted from blood, taken in a trial of the OX40 agonist ivuxolimab. CDR3 sequence (DNA): TGTGCCAGTTCCTGGGGACCTAGCAATCAGCCCCAGCATTTT. This sequence encodes CASSWGPSNQPQHF.